One sample yielded the 32 T cell receptor beta chains listed below, sequenced in a study of shared clonotypes between healthy human individuals. Generated by immunoSEQ multiplex PCR, the TCRdb table keeps only in-frame clones and is missing some. In the table there are about 2.4 million clones, 80% to 95% of which are singletons. Sequencing input: naive CD4+ T cells from PBMCs. Subset indicated: CD45RA+ positively selected. These receptors originate from a man aged 18 to 35 in good health. Some clones in this sample may be carry-over from other donors' samples.

The gene calls are TRBV2 and TRBJ1-2, with D unresolved. The germline V gene has CDR1 SNHLY and CDR2 FYNNEI. Trimming pared 2 bases from V and 7 bases from J, leaving 11 bases between. There are 13 residues in the CDR3. CDR3 region: CASSEREEGGYTF. The DNA for the CDR3 is TGTGCCAGCAGTGAACGGGAAGAGGGTGGCTACACCTTC.

The genes are TRBV6-1 and TRBJ2-6; possibly TRBD1 for D (5 bases). Germline V gene data show CDR1 as MNHNS and CDR2 as SASEGT. The CDR3 runs to 14 residues. Trimming cost V 8 bases and J 0 bases, with 8 bases left between them. The CDR3 region has the DNA TGTGCCAGCCGACAGTTCTCTGGGGCCAACGTCCTGACTTTC. Encoded protein: CASRQFSGANVLTF.

The CDR3 region has the DNA TGTGCCATCAGTGAGTCCGATGGCCCCTACGAGCAGTACTTC. Protein sequence: CAISESDGPYEQYF. V and J are TRBV10-3 and TRBJ2-7; D call uncertain. Germline loops: CDR1 ENHRY, CDR2 SYGVKD. The ends were cut back, 0 bases at V and 2 bases at J, with 8 bases in the middle. The CDR3 runs to 14 residues.

The CDR3 DNA is TGTGCCAGCTCACCGCTGCCGGGGGTCAGCTCCTACAATGAGCAGTTCTTC. Its translation: CASSPLPGVSSYNEQFF. The chain recombines TRBV18 with TRBJ2-1, with D possibly matching TRBD2 (6 bases). Per the germline V gene, CDR1 is KGHSH and CDR2 is LQKENI. The CDR3 extends over 17 amino acids. The V end lost 3 bases, the J end lost 0 bases, and 15 bases lay between the germline ends. The full variable domain, completed using reference TRBV18 and TRBJ2-1, is NAGVMQNPRHLVRRRGQEARLRCSPMKGHSHVYWYRQLPEEGLKFMVYLQKENIIDESGMPKERFSAEFPKEGPSILRIQQVVRGDSAAYFCASSPLPGVSSYNEQFFGPGTRLTVL.

The chain uses TRBV10-3 and TRBJ2-3, with 9 bases that match TRBD2. With 7 bases clipped from V and 2 bases from J, the junction kept 10 bases outside the gene matches. The V gene's germline CDR1 is ENHRY and CDR2 SYGVKD. This CDR3 comprises 16 residues. This CDR3 reads CAITTSRLADTDTQYF. The DNA for the CDR3 is TGTGCCATCACCACATCACGACTAGCGGACACAGATACGCAGTATTTT.

The chain carries TRBV4-1 and TRBJ1-5; D is unclear. The V end was cut by 4 bases, the J end by 3 bases, with 13 bases between. The germline gives CDR1 MGHRA, CDR2 YSYEKL. The CDR3 totals 15 residues. CDR3 nucleotide sequence: TGCGCCAGCAGCCCCGTTATGACGATCAATCAGCCCCAGCATTTT. It translates to CASSPVMTINQPQHF.

This clone was seen a handful of times. The chain joins TRBV4-1 to TRBJ2-7, with D maybe TRBD1 (5 bases). The germline V gene has CDR1 MGHRA and CDR2 YSYEKL. The CDR3 is made up of 16 amino acids. V was trimmed by 0 bases and J by 2 bases, leaving 14 bases between them. The CDR3 nucleotides read TGCGCCAGCAGCCAAGATCCTGGAACAGGTCCCTACGAGCAGTACTTC. This gives the protein CASSQDPGTGPYEQYF.

To note about this clone: The junction departs from germline at one end; a sequencing error may be responsible. The V call is TRBV27, the J call TRBJ2-1; TRBD2 aligns across 7 bases. The CDR3 runs to 15 residues. CDR1 and CDR2 (germline): MNHEY, SMNVEV (reference sequence). This CDR3 reads CASSPRAGTYNEQFF. DNA for the CDR3: TGTGCCAGCAGTCCCCGAGCGGGAACCTACAATGAACAGTTCTTC.

This chain links TRBV9 with TRBJ2-7, with D tentatively TRBD1 or TRBD2 (5 bases each). Germline CDR1 reads SGDLS; CDR2 reads YYNGEE. The V and J ends lost 9 bases and 6 bases respectively, with 19 bases between them. There are 13 residues in the CDR3. In DNA form, the CDR3 reads TGTGCCACTTCTAGAGGGGATAGAGGCGAGCAGTACTTC. As protein: CATSRGDRGEQYF.

The chain has TRBV7-9 and TRBJ1-5; TRBD1 matches at 10 bases. J lost 5 bases, V lost 4 bases, and 8 bases had no gene match. The CDR3 runs to 16 residues. Germline CDR1 reads SEHNR; CDR2 reads FQNEAQ (reference sequence). The CDR3 spells CASSSDSGTGDQPQHF. CDR3 sequence (DNA): TGTGCCAGCAGCTCAGACTCCGGGACAGGGGATCAGCCCCAGCATTTT.

The chain's CDR3 is CASSGSRGQGYEQYF. In nucleotides, the CDR3 is TGTGCCAGCAGCGGATCCAGAGGACAGGGCTACGAGCAGTACTTC. This chain joins TRBV7-2 and TRBJ2-7; 8 positions match TRBD1. Trimming took 5 bases from V and 3 from J; bases not matched to a gene: 9. Germline V lookup: CDR1 SGHTA, CDR2 FQGNSA. The CDR3 is 15 amino acids.

V gene TRBV9 combines with J gene TRBJ2-5; 8 bases are a match to TRBD2. This CDR3 spans 15 amino acids. Germline V gene sequence: CDR1 SGDLS, CDR2 YYNGEE. J lost 5 bases, V lost 4 bases, and 10 bases had no gene match. The CDR3: CASSPSGRKGETQYF. In DNA form, the CDR3 reads TGTGCCAGCAGCCCAAGCGGGAGAAAGGGCGAGACCCAGTACTTC.

This clone was seen only once. V gene TRBV7-9 combines with J gene TRBJ2-7; D is undetermined. Germline V gene data show CDR1 as SEHNR and CDR2 as FQNEAQ (reference sequence). V lost 1 base to trimming and J lost 9 bases, with 22 bases between them. This CDR3 is built from 16 residues. The CDR3: CASSLGGGPTVAPQYF. CDR3 in DNA: TGTGCCAGCAGCTTAGGGGGTGGGCCCACCGTGGCCCCGCAGTACTTC.

Of note for this clone: The sample contains more than one DNA sequence encoding this CDR3. The rearrangement uses TRBV9 and TRBJ1-2; maybe TRBD1 (5 bases). The CDR3 length is 15 residues. Trimming took 4 bases from V and 10 from J, leaving 23 bases between them. Germline CDR1 and CDR2: SGDLS and YYNGEE. The CDR3 reads CASSPSGRSKGIYTF. The CDR3 nucleotides read TGTGCCAGCAGCCCTTCGGGACGTTCGAAGGGGATCTACACCTTC. The full variable domain, rest sourced from reference TRBV9 and TRBJ1-2, is DSGVTQTPKHLITATGQRVTLRCSPRSGDLSVYWYQQSLDQGLQFLIQYYNGEERAKGNILERFSAQQFPDLHSELNLSSLELGDSALYFCASSPSGRSKGIYTFGSGTRLTVV.

The J gene is TRBJ1-6, the V gene TRBV28; D is perhaps TRBD1 (5 bases). V was cut by 3 bases and J by 13 bases, with 19 bases left in between. The germline V gene has CDR1 MDHEN and CDR2 SYDVKM. The CDR3 loop spans 15 amino acids. This CDR3 is CASSFRQGRGAPLHF. DNA for the CDR3: TGTGCCAGCAGTTTCCGCCAAGGCCGTGGGGCGCCCCTCCACTTT.

This chain joins TRBV18 and TRBJ2-7; D assignment may be TRBD1 or TRBD2 (5 bases each). Trimming cost V 2 bases and J 1 base, with 9 bases left between them. The CDR3 length is 14 residues. Germline-derived CDR1 and CDR2 are KGHSH and LQKENI. The CDR3 loop is CASSPRGESYEQYF. The DNA of the CDR3 is TGTGCCAGCTCACCAAGGGGAGAATCCTACGAGCAGTACTTC.

The V gene is TRBV7-2, the J gene TRBJ1-3, with D unclear. This CDR3 has 15 amino acids. Per the germline V gene, CDR1 is SGHTA and CDR2 is FQGNSA. Between the trimmed V and J ends, which lost 5 bases and 0 bases, there was a span of 11 bases. The CDR3 region is CASSQAGTSGNTIYF. The CDR3 DNA reads TGTGCCAGCAGCCAAGCAGGTACCTCTGGAAACACCATATATTTT.

On this clone: The junction does not match germline at one end; this may be a read error. This chain joins TRBV7-9 and TRBJ1-3; TRBD1 is a possible D gene (5 bases). CDR1 and CDR2 from the germline V gene are SEHNR and FQNEAQ (reference sequence). The CDR3 sequence is 12 residues long. This CDR3 is CASRLGEDTIYF. Here the CDR3 DNA reads TGTGCCAGCAGGTTAGGGGAGGACACCATATATTTT.

This chain uses TRBV7-2 with TRBJ1-2; 11 nucleotides agree with TRBD1. Germline loops: CDR1 SGHTA, CDR2 FQGNSA. The CDR3 is 17 amino acids. The trim removed 5 bases at V and 4 bases at J, leaving 12 bases unmatched. The CDR3 bases are TGTGCCAGCAGCAACTCTCGGACAGGGGGCACTAGCTATGGCTACACCTTC. Translated, it gives CASSNSRTGGTSYGYTF.

J is TRBJ2-3 and V is TRBV11-2; TRBD1 matches at 10 bases. This CDR3 has 18 residues. V shed 1 base, J shed 1 base, and the junction held 8 bases outside the gene matches. Germline V gives CDR1 SGHAT, CDR2 FQNNGV. CDR3 nucleotide sequence: TGTGCCAGCAGCTTAGTTCCGGGACAGGGGCAGGGCACAGATACGCAGTATTTT. It encodes CASSLVPGQGQGTDTQYF.

Turning to this clone: This same CDR3 is encoded by further DNA sequences in the sample. The gene calls are TRBV7-8 and TRBJ1-1; D ambiguous. Per the germline V gene, CDR1 is SGHVS and CDR2 is FQNEAQ. V dropped 9 bases and J dropped 0 bases, with 8 bases sitting between them. This CDR3 contains 12 residues. As DNA, the CDR3 is TGTGCCAGTTCGCTAGTGAACACTGAAGCTTTCTTT. Amino acid sequence: CASSLVNTEAFF.

This clone was recorded a few times. The CDR3 spells CASSSSAESSYEQYF. As DNA, the CDR3 is TGTGCCAGCAGCTCTAGCGCCGAGAGCTCCTACGAGCAGTACTTC. This chain links TRBV7-3 with TRBJ2-7, with D possibly being TRBD2 (6 bases). CDR3 length: 15 residues. V was clipped by 4 bases and J by 0 bases, with 13 bases between them. Per the germline V gene, CDR1 is SGHTA and CDR2 is FQGTGA.

This chain uses TRBV19 with TRBJ2-7; 7 bases line up with TRBD1. The junction had 5 bases not matched to a gene; V was cut back by 4 bases and J by 2 bases. The CDR3 loop spans 14 amino acids. Germline V gene lookup returns CDR1 LNHDA and CDR2 SQIVND (reference sequence). The CDR3 nucleotides are TGTGCCAGTAGTAGACAGGGACCTACCTACGAGCAGTACTTC. This encodes CASSRQGPTYEQYF.

The chain has TRBV7-8 and TRBJ2-1, with 8 bases lining up with TRBD2. The CDR3 length is 15 residues. Germline values: CDR1 SGHVS, CDR2 FQNEAQ. The V segment lost 3 bases and the J segment 8 bases; nucleotides outside the gene matches: 9. The CDR3 sequence is CASSFLSGSGHEQFF. The CDR3 DNA is TGTGCCAGCAGCTTTTTAAGCGGGAGTGGGCATGAGCAGTTCTTC.

The chain carries TRBV4-1 and TRBJ2-4, with D possibly matching TRBD1 (6 bases). There are 18 residues in the CDR3. CDR1 and CDR2 (germline): MGHRA, YSYEKL. Trimming removed 1 base from V and 0 bases from J, with 16 bases in between. Here the CDR3 reads CASSQVRTAPLAKNIQYF. DNA of the CDR3: TGCGCCAGCAGCCAAGTCAGGACAGCACCCCTAGCCAAAAACATTCAGTACTTC.

This sequence joins TRBV6-1 and TRBJ2-1, with a weak D call TRBD2 (7 bases). Deletions cut 3 bases from V and 2 bases from J, with 11 bases between. The CDR3 contains 15 residues. Germline values: CDR1 MNHNS, CDR2 SASEGT. The CDR3 DNA sequence: TGTGCCAGCAGTGATGGGAGGGGGACCTACAATGAGCAGTTCTTC. Amino acids: CASSDGRGTYNEQFF.

Comments on this clone: At the DNA level, this CDR3 is encoded by other sequences in the same sample as well. The genes are TRBV2 and TRBJ2-7; TRBD1 might be the D (6 bases). CDR3 length equals 12 residues. Germline CDR1 is SNHLY and CDR2 is FYNNEI. Trimming pared 7 bases from V and 3 bases from J, leaving 10 bases between. The chain's CDR3 is CASTGEGYEQYF. Written as DNA, the CDR3 is TGTGCCAGCACAGGGGAAGGCTACGAGCAGTACTTC.

This clone was seen once. This chain connects TRBV7-8 to TRBJ2-2; either TRBD1 or TRBD2 may fit D (5 bases each). In germline, CDR1 is SGHVS, CDR2 FQNEAQ. This CDR3 spans 14 amino acids. V lost 1 base to trimming and J lost 6 bases, with 9 bases between them. CDR3 sequence reads: CASSLVGDAGELFF. For the CDR3, the DNA is TGTGCCAGCAGCTTAGTGGGGGACGCCGGGGAGCTGTTTTTT.

This sequence joins TRBV27 and TRBJ2-7; 7 nucleotides agree with TRBD1. CDR1 and CDR2 from the germline V gene are MNHEY and SMNVEV (reference sequence). The CDR3 spans 17 residues. V gave up 5 bases and J gave up 4 bases; unmatched junction bases: 17. This CDR3 is CASSVRVPRQGFYEQYF. The DNA for the CDR3 is TGTGCCAGCAGTGTCCGTGTCCCGAGACAGGGTTTTTACGAGCAGTACTTC.

The V and J genes are TRBV11-1 and TRBJ1-1; D is ambiguous. Germline V gene sequence: CDR1 SGHAT, CDR2 FQDESV (reference sequence). Trimming stripped 4 bases from V and 2 bases from J, with 8 bases between. The CDR3 spans 13 residues. The CDR3 DNA follows: TGTGCCAGCAGCTGGCAGCAAAACACTGAAGCTTTCTTT. Translation gives CASSWQQNTEAFF.

The chain recombines TRBV7-2 with TRBJ1-3; D may be TRBD1 (5 bases). Germline CDR1 SGHTA, CDR2 FQGNSA. V dropped 2 bases and J dropped 3 bases, with 14 bases sitting between them. The CDR3 has 16 residues. Written as DNA, the CDR3 is TGTGCCAGCAGCTTATTTGGGGGGACGGTTGGAAACACCATATATTTT. This sequence encodes CASSLFGGTVGNTIYF.

CDR3 sequence: CASAPNSDTQYF. CDR3 sequence (DNA): TGTGCCAGTGCCCCTAATTCCGATACGCAGTATTTT. V usage is TRBV28 and J usage is TRBJ2-3, with unresolved D. Germline V CDR1 and CDR2: MDHEN, SYDVKM. This CDR3 region has 12 residues. V lost 9 bases, J lost 6 bases, and 13 bases lay in between. The full variable domain, completed using reference TRBV28 and TRBJ2-3, is DVKVTQSSRYLVKRTGEKVFLECVQDMDHENMFWYRQDPGLGLRLIYFSYDVKMKEKGDIPEGYSVSREKKERFSLILESASTNQTSMYLCASAPNSDTQYFGPGTRLTVL.